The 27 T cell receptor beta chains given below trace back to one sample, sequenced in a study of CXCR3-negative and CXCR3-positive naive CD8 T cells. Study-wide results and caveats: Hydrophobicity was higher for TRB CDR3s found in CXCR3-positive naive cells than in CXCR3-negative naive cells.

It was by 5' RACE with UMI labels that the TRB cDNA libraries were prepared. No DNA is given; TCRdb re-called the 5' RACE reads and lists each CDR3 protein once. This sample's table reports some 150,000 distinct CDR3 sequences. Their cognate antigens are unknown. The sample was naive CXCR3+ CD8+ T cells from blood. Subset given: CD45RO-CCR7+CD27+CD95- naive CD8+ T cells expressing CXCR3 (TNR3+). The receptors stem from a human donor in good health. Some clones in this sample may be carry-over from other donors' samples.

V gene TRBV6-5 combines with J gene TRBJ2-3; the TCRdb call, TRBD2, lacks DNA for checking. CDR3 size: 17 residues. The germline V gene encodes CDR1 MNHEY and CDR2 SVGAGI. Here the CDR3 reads CASSFSGLAGYTDTQYF.

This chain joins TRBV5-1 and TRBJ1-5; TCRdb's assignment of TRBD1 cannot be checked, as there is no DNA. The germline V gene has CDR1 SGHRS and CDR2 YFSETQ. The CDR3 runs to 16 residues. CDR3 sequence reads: CASSLMHRGSNQPQHF.

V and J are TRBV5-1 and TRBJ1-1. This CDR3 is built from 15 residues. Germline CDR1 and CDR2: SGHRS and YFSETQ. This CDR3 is CASSLGFGRDTEAFF.

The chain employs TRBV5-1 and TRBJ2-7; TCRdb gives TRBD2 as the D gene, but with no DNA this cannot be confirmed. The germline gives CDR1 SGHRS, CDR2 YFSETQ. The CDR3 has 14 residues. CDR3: CASRAEAGSYEQYF.

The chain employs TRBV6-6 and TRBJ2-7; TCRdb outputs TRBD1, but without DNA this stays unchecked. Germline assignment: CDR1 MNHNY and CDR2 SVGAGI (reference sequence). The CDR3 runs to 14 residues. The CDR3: CASTLGTGGYEQYF.

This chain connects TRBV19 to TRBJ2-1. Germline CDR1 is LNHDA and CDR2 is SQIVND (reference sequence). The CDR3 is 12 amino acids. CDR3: CASSIGGDEQFF.

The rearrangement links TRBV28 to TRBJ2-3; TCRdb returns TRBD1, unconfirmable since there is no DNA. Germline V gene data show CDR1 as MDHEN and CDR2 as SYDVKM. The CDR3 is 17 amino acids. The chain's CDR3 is CASSLFGEDRSTDTQYF.

The CDR3 loop is CASSLPYPYEQYF. The chain links TRBV7-9 to TRBJ2-7. CDR1 SEHNR and CDR2 FQNEAQ come from the germline V gene (reference sequence). The CDR3 contains 13 residues.

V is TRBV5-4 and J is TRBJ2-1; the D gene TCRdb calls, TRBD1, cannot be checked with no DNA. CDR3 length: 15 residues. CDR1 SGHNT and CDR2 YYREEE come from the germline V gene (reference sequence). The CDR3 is CASSLTGLSYNEQFF.

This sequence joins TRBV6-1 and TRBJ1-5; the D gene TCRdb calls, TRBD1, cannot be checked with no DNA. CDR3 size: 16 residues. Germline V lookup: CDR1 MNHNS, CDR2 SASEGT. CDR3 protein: CASRQGLLRSNQPQHF.

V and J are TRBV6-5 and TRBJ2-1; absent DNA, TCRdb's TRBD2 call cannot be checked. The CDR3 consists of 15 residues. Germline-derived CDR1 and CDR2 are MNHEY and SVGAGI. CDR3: CASSYLAGGWNEQFF.

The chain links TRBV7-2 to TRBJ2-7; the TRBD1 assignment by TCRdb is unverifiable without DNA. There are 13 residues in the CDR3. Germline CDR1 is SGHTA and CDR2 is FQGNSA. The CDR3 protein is CASRRQGAYEQYF.

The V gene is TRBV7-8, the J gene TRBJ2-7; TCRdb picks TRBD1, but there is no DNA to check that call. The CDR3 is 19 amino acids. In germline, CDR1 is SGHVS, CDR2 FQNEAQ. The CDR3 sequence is CASSLVGTGSLLPPYEQYF.

The CDR3 is CASSVARAGVYNEQFF. The J gene is TRBJ2-1, the V gene TRBV9. Germline loops: CDR1 SGDLS, CDR2 YYNGEE. CDR3 size: 16 residues.

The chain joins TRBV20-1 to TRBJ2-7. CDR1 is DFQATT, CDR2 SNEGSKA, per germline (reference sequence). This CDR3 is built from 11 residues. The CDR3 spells CSASQTYEQYF.

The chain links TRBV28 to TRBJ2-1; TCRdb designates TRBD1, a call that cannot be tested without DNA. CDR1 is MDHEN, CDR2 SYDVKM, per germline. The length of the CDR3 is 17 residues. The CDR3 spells CASRGQGARVPWNEQFF.

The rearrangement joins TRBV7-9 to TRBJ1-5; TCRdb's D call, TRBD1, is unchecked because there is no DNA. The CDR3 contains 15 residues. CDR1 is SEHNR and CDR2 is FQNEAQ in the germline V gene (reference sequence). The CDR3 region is CASSLKYGGAQPQHF.

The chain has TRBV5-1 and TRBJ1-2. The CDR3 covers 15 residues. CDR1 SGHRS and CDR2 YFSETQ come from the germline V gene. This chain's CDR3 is CASSLGERGSYGYTF. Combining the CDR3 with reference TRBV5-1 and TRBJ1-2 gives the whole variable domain KAGVTQTPRYLIKTRGQQVTLSCSPISGHRSVSWYQQTPGQGLQFLFEYFSETQRNKGNFPGRFSGRQFSNSRSEMNVSTLELGDSALYLCASSLGERGSYGYTFGSGTRLTVV.

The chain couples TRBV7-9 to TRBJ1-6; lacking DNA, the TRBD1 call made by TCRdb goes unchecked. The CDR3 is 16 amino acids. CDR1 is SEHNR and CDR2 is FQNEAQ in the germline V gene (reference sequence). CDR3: CASSSPRQGANSPLHF.

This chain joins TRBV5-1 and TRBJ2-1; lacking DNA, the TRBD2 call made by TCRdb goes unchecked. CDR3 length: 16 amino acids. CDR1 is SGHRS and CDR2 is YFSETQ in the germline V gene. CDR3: CASSLGAFTSMGEQFF.

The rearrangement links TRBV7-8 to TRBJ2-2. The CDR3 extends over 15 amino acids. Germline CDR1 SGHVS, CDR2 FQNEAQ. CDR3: CASSLVQGFAGELFF.

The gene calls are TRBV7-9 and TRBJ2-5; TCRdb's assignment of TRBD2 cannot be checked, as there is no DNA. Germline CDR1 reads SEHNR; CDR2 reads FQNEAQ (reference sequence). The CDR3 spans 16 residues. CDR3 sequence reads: CASSPPGGLAEETQYF.

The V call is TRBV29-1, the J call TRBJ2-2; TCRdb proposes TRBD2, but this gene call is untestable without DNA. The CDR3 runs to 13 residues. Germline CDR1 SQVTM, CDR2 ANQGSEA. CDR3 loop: CSALAANTGELFF.

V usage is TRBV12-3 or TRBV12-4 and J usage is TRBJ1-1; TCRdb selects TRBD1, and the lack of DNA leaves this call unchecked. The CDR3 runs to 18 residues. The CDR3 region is CASMIYGAAESRNTEAFF.

The CDR3 spells CASSLLAGGDGETQYF. The chain links TRBV28 to TRBJ2-5; with no DNA, the TCRdb D assignment of TRBD2 cannot be verified. The length of the CDR3 is 16 residues. Germline values: CDR1 MDHEN, CDR2 SYDVKM.

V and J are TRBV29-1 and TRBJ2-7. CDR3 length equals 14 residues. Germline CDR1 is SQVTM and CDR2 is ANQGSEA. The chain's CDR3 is CSVIPDRGSYEQYF.

The CDR3 is CASSQEESGGTDTQYF. This chain uses TRBV4-2 with TRBJ2-3; TCRdb reports TRBD2, a call that lacks DNA to check it against. This CDR3 is built from 16 residues. Per germline, CDR1 LGHNA and CDR2 YNFKEQ.